The sequence of this T cell receptor (beta chain) was determined in a study of T cells in Graves' hyperthyroidism and ophthalmopathy. Study-level points and caveats: A 13 V-J signature model discriminated ophthalmopathy versus stable hyperthyroidism. Onset of ophthalmopathy came a median 6.5 months after the model predicted it. In blood, most of the thyroid clonotypes expanded above 0.001 were also present.

Diagnoses rested on clinical symptoms, serum thyroxine and TRAb, thyroid ultrasound and orbital computed tomography. Authors of the study amplified TCR beta CDR3 regions from RNA transcripts. First-round RT-PCR targeting the TCR CDR3 was performed with the HTBI primer set. MiXCR, run by TCRdb on the multiplex PCR reads, gives a single entry per CDR3 protein. The sample shows around 520,000 distinct CDR3 sequences, around 15% of them seen only once. Germline-derived CDR1 and CDR2 are SEHNR and FQNEAQ (reference sequence). This CDR3 is 17 amino acids long. The V end was cut by 2 bases, the J end by 0 bases, with 16 bases between. This clonotype was recorded at least ten times. Its antigen is undetermined.

The specimen was blood. This clonotype originated in a woman aged 40 to 55 with Graves' hyperthyroidism. V usage is TRBV7-9 and J usage is TRBJ1-2; no clear D. CDR3 DNA: TGTGCCAGCAGCTTAAGTTTGGACGCGTCCTCTAACTATGGCTACACCTTC. It specifies CASSLSLDASSNYGYTF.